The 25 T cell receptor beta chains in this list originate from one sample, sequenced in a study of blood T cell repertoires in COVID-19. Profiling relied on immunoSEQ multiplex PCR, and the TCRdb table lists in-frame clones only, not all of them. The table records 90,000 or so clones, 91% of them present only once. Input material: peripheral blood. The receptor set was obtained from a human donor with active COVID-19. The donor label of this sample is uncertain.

The CDR3 nucleotides read TGTGCCAGCAGCGTAGAGTCCCGCGGGTACCAAGAGACCCAGTACTTC. It codes for CASSVESRGYQETQYF. This chain joins TRBV9 and TRBJ2-5, with TRBD2 as a possible D gene (5 bases). CDR3 length: 16 amino acids. V shed 0 bases and J shed 0 bases, with 12 bases lying between them. The germline CDR1 and CDR2 sequences are SGDLS and YYNGEE.

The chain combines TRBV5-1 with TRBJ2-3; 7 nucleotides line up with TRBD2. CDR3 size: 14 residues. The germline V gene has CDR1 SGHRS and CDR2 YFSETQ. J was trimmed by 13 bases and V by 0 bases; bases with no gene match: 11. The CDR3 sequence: CASSLDGEGGWKYF. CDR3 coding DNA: TGCGCCAGCAGCTTGGACGGGGAGGGTGGTTGGAAGTATTTT.

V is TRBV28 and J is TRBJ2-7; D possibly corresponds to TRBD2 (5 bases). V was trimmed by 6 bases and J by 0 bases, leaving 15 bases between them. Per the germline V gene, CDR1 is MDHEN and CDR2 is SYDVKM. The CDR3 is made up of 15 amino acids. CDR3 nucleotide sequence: TGTGCCAGCAGCCAACCCCGGGGTAGCTCCTACGAGCAGTACTTC. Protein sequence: CASSQPRGSSYEQYF.

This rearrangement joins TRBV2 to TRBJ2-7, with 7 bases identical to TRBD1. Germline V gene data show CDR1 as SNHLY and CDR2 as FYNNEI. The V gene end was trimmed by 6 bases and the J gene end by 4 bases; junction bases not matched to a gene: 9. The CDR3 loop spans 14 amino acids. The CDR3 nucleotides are TGTGCCAGCAGCCGGGACAGAAGGATGTACGAGCAGTACTTC. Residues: CASSRDRRMYEQYF. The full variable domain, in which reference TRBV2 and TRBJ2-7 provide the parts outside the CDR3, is EPEVTQTPSHQVTQMGQEVILRCVPISNHLYFYWYRQILGQKVEFLVSFYNNEISEKSEIFDDQFSVERPDGSNFTLKIRSTKLEDSAMYFCASSRDRRMYEQYFGPGTRLTVT.

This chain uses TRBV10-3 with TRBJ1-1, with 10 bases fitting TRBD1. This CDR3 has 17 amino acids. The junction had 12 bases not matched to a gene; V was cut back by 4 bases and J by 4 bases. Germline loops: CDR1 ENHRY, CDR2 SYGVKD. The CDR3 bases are TGTGCCATCAGTGGACCGGGACAGGGGTTGCAGGGCACTGAAGCTTTCTTT. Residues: CAISGPGQGLQGTEAFF.

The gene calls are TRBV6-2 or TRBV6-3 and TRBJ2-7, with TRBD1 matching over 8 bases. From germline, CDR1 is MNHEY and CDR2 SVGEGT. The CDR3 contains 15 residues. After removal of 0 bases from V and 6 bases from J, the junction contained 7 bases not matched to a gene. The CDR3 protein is CASSYSAGGNPEQYF. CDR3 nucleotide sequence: TGTGCCAGCAGTTACTCCGCAGGGGGCAATCCCGAGCAGTACTTC.

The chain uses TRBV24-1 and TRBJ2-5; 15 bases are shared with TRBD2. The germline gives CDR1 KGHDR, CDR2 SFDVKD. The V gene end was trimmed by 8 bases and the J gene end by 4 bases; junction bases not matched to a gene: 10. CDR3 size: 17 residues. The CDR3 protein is CATKDPGTSGGRETQYF. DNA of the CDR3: TGTGCCACCAAAGATCCAGGGACTAGCGGGGGGAGAGAGACCCAGTACTTC.

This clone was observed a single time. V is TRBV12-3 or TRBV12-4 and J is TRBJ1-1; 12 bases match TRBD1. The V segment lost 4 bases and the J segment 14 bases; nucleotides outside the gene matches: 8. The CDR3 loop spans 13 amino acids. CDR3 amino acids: CASSWGTGGKWFF. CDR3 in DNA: TGTGCCAGCAGTTGGGGGACAGGGGGCAAATGGTTCTTT.

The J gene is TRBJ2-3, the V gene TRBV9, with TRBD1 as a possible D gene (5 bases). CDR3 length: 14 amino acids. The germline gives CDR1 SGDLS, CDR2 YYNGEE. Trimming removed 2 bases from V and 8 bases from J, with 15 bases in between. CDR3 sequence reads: CASSVRGGIGTQYF. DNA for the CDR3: TGTGCCAGCAGCGTTAGGGGCGGCATTGGTACGCAGTATTTT.

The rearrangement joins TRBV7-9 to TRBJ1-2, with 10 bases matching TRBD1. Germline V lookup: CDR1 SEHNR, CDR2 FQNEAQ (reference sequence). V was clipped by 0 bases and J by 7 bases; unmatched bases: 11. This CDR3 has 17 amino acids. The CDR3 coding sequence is TGTGCCAGCAGCTTAGCCCTCGGACAGGGGGTTGCTCGTGGCTACACCTTC. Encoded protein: CASSLALGQGVARGYTF.

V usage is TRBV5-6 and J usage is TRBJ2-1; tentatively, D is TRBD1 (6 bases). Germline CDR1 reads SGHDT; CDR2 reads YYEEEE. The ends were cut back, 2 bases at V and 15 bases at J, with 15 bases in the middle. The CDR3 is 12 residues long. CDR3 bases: TGTGCCAGCAGCTTATCAGGGGCCCGCAGGTTCTTC. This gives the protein CASSLSGARRFF.

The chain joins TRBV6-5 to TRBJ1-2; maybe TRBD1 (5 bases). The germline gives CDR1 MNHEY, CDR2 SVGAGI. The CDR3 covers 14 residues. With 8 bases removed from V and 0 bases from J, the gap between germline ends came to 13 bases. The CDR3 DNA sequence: TGTGCCAGCGTCCCAACAGGTTCTAACTATGGCTACACCTTC. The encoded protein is CASVPTGSNYGYTF.

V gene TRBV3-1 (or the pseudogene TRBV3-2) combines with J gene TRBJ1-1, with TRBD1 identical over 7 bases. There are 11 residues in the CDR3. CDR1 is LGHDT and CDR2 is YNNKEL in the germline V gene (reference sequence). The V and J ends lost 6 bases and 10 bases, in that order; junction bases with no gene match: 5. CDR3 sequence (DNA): TGTGCCAGCAGTACCGGGACAGCAGCTTTCTTT. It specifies CASSTGTAAFF.

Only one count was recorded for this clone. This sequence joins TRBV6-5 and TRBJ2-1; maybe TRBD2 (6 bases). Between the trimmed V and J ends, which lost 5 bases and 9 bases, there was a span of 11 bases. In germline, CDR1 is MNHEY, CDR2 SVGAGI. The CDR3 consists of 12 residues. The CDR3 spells CASSRTNLEQFF. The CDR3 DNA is TGTGCCAGCAGTCGGACTAATCTTGAGCAGTTCTTC.

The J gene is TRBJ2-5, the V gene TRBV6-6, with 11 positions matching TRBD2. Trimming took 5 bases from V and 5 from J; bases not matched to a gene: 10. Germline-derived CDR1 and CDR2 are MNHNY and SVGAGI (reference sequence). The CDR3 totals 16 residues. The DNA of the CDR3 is TGTGCCAGCAGTAACGCACTAGCGGGGGCCGGGGAGACCCAGTACTTC. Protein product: CASSNALAGAGETQYF.

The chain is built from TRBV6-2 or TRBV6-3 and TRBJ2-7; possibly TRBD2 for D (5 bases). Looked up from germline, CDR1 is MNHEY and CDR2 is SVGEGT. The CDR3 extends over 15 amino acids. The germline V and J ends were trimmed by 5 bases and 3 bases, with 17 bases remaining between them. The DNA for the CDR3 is TGTGCCAGCAGTACCCTACGGGGTTCTGTCTACGAGCAGTACTTC. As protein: CASSTLRGSVYEQYF.

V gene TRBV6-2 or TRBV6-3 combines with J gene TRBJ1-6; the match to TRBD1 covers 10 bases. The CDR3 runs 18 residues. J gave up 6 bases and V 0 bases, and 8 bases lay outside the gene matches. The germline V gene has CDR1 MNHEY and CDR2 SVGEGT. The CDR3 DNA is TGTGCCAGCAGTTACTCGGGACAGGGGCTGCGTGGTAATTCACCCCTCCACTTT. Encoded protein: CASSYSGQGLRGNSPLHF.

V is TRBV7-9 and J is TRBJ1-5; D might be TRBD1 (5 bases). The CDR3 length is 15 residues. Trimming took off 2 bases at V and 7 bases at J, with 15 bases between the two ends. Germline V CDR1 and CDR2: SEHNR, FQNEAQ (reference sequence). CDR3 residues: CASSLISQGPQPQHF. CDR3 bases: TGTGCCAGCAGCTTAATTTCCCAGGGTCCCCAGCCCCAGCATTTT.

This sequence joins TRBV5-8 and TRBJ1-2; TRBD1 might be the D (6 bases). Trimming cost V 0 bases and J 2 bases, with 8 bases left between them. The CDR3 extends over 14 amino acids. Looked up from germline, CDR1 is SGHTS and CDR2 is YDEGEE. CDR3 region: CASSLAGQNYGYTF. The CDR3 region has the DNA TGTGCCAGCAGCTTGGCCGGACAGAACTATGGCTACACCTTC. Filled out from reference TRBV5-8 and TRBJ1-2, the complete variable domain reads EAGVTQSPTHLIKTRGQQATLRCSPISGHTSVYWYQQALGLGLQFLLWYDEGEERNRGNFPPRFSGRQFPNYSSELNVNALELEDSALYLCASSLAGQNYGYTFGSGTRLTVV.

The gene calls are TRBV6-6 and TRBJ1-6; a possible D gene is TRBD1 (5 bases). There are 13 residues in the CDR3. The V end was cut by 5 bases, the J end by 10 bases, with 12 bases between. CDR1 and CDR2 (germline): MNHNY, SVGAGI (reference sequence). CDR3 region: CASSIGTPSPLHF. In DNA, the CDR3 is TGTGCCAGCAGTATCGGGACTCCCTCACCCCTCCACTTT.

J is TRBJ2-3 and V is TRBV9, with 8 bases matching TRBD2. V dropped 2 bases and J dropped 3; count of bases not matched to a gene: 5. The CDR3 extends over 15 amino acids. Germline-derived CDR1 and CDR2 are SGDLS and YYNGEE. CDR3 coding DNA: TGTGCCAGCAGCGTCGTGACGGGGGGGACAGATACGCAGTATTTT. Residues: CASSVVTGGTDTQYF.

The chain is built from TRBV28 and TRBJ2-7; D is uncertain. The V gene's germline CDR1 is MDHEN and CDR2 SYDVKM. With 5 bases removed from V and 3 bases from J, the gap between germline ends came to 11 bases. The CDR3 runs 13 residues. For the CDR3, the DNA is TGTGCCAGCAGTGGGTATGGCGGCTACGAGCAGTACTTC. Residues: CASSGYGGYEQYF.

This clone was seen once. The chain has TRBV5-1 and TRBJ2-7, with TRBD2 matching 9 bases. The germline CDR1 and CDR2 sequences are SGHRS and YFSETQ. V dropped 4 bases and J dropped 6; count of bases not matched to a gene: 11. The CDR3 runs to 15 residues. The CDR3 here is CASSPGLAGGTEQYF. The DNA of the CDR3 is TGCGCCAGCAGCCCGGGACTGGCGGGGGGGACCGAGCAGTACTTC.

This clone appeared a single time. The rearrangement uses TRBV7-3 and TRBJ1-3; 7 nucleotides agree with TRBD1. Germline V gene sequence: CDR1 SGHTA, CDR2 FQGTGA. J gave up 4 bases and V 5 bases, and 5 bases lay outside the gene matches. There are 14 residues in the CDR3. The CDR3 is CASSRTGTGNTIYF. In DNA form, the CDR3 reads TGTGCCAGCAGCCGGACAGGAACGGGAAACACCATATATTTT.

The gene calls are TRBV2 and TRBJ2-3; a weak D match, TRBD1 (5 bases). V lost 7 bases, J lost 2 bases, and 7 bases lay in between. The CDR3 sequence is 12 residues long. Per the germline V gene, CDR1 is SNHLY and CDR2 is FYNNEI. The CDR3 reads CASTGNTDTQYF. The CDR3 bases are TGTGCCAGCACAGGGAACACAGATACGCAGTATTTT.